Here is one TCR beta chain with its context. These data belong to a study of shared clonotypes between healthy human individuals. The CDR3 sequence is 14 residues long. CDR1 GTSNPN and CDR2 SVGIG come from the germline V gene (reference sequence). Trimming pared 0 bases from V and 5 bases from J, leaving 11 bases between. The method was immunoSEQ multiplex PCR; TCRdb's version includes in-frame clones alone and lacks a portion of them. The sample lists under 850,000 clones; nearly 95% were seen once. Naive CD8 cells comprised CD45RO-negative, CCR7-positively selected cells, excluding terminally differentiated effector memory CD45RA+ cells.

The sequence came from a man younger than 40 in good health. Sequencing was performed on naive CD8+ T cells sorted from blood. This sequence joins TRBV30 and TRBJ1-5; tentatively, D is TRBD1 (5 bases). CDR3 residues: CAWSVTGGDQPQHF. The CDR3 bases are TGTGCCTGGAGTGTAACGGGGGGGGATCAGCCCCAGCATTTT.